These T cell receptor beta chains were read from a single sample in a study of blood T cell repertoires in COVID-19. TCRdb's copy holds only in-frame clones and misses some; the assay was immunoSEQ multiplex PCR. The table has 35,000 to 55,000 clones, 75% to 90% seen once. Sequenced: peripheral blood. These TCRs come from a human donor in a cohort sampled during active COVID-19. Each CDR3 is given with its conserved first and last residue. The D gene is left open where the match is weak. Only some rows state a clone size, as once, few, many or a class for expanded clones.

V gene: TRBV7-3
D gene: .
clone size: .
J gene: TRBJ2-3
CDR3 DNA: TGTGCCAGCAGCTTAAGCCTATCCACAGATACGCAGTATTTT
CDR3 protein: CASSLSLSTDTQYF

V gene: TRBV6-5
D gene: .
clone size: .
J gene: TRBJ1-1
CDR3 DNA: TGTGCCAGCAGACGGGTGACAGTGAACACTGAAGCTTTCTTT
CDR3 protein: CASRRVTVNTEAFF

V gene: TRBV4-1
D gene: TRBD2
clone size: .
J gene: TRBJ2-2
CDR3 DNA: TGCGCCAGCAGCCAAGATAGCGGGAGTTTGGGGGACGGGGAGCTGTTTTTT
CDR3 protein: CASSQDSGSLGDGELFF

V gene: TRBV7-6
D gene: TRBD2
clone size: .
J gene: TRBJ2-1
CDR3 DNA: TGTGCCAGCACCAGAAGGCCAGCGGGAGCAATCTACAATGAGCAGTTCTTC
CDR3 protein: CASTRRPAGAIYNEQFF

V gene: TRBV20-1
D gene: .
clone size: .
J gene: TRBJ1-4
CDR3 DNA: TGCAGTGCCGCAAGGGGTGAAAAACTGTTTTTT
CDR3 protein: CSAARGEKLFF

V gene: TRBV13
D gene: TRBD2
clone size: once
J gene: TRBJ2-3
CDR3 DNA: TGTGCCAGCAGCTTATCAGCGGGGGGCACAGATACGCAGTATTTT
CDR3 protein: CASSLSAGGTDTQYF

V gene: TRBV27
D gene: .
clone size: .
J gene: TRBJ2-1
CDR3 DNA: TGTGCCAGCAGTGCGGATACTTCCAGCTCCTACAATGAGCAGTTCTTC
CDR3 protein: CASSADTSSSYNEQFF

V gene: TRBV28
D gene: .
clone size: .
J gene: TRBJ2-1
CDR3 DNA: TGTGCCACGCAAACCCCCCACGGGAACAATGAGCAGTTCTTC
CDR3 protein: CATQTPHGNNEQFF

V gene: TRBV6-5
D gene: .
clone size: .
J gene: TRBJ1-4
CDR3 DNA: TGTGCCAGCAGCGATAGGGGTGCAACTAATGAAAAACTGTTTTTT
CDR3 protein: CASSDRGATNEKLFF

V gene: TRBV6-5
D gene: .
clone size: .
J gene: TRBJ1-1
CDR3 DNA: TGTTCTAGTACCAGGTTGGGGCAGAACACTGAAGCTTTCTTT
CDR3 protein: CSSTRLGQNTEAFF

V gene: TRBV5-1
D gene: .
clone size: .
J gene: TRBJ2-2
CDR3 DNA: TGCGCCAGCAGCTTCCAGGCAAGGGAGCTGTTTTTT
CDR3 protein: CASSFQARELFF